The 15 T cell receptor beta chains below all came from one sample that was sequenced in a study of blood T cell repertoires in COVID-19. Generated by immunoSEQ multiplex PCR, the TCRdb table keeps only in-frame clones and is missing some. The sample has roughly 160,000 clones; 65% to 85% are singletons. Sequenced input: peripheral blood. The receptor set was obtained from a woman in her seventies who had recovered from COVID-19.

On this clone: The sample carries other DNA sequences with the same CDR3. V usage is TRBV18 and J usage is TRBJ2-5, with 13 bases aligning to TRBD2. The trim removed 3 bases at V and 3 bases at J, leaving 4 bases unmatched. Germline V gives CDR1 KGHSH, CDR2 LQKENI. This CDR3 is 16 amino acids long. The DNA for the CDR3 is TGTGCCAGCTCACCCCCCGGACTAGCGGGGGAAGAGACCCAGTACTTC. As protein: CASSPPGLAGEETQYF.

The chain employs TRBV7-2 and TRBJ2-5, with 8 bases fitting TRBD2. Losses at the gene ends were 1 base for V and 1 base for J; bases not matched to a gene: 5. The germline V gene encodes CDR1 SGHTA and CDR2 FQGNSA. The CDR3 covers 16 residues. CDR3 in amino acids: CASSLVASGLQETQYF. DNA for the CDR3: TGTGCCAGCAGCTTAGTGGCTAGCGGGCTCCAAGAGACCCAGTACTTC.

The J gene is TRBJ2-7, the V gene TRBV6-1; 14 bases map to TRBD2. The V gene's germline CDR1 is MNHNS and CDR2 SASEGT. Trimming took 4 bases from V and 2 from J; bases not matched to a gene: 10. The CDR3 runs to 18 residues. In nucleotides, the CDR3 is TGTGCCAGCAGTGGACAATTAGGGACTAGCGGGAGCGCCTACGAGCAGTACTTC. Translation: CASSGQLGTSGSAYEQYF.

The chain has TRBV29-1 and TRBJ2-3, with D unresolved. The CDR3 contains 14 residues. Per germline, CDR1 SQVTM and CDR2 ANQGSEA. Trimming took off 2 bases at V and 1 base at J, with 10 bases between the two ends. The CDR3 region has the DNA TGCAGCGTTGAATTCTCTCCGGGCACAGATACGCAGTATTTT. It codes for CSVEFSPGTDTQYF.

The rearrangement links TRBV7-2 to TRBJ2-1; weak D call: TRBD2 (6 bases). The CDR3 extends over 16 amino acids. The germline gives CDR1 SGHTA, CDR2 FQGNSA. The V end was cut by 5 bases, the J end by 0 bases, with 14 bases between. The CDR3 loop is CASSPGLLNSYNEQFF. The CDR3 region has the DNA TGTGCCAGCAGCCCTGGACTACTGAACTCCTACAATGAGCAGTTCTTC.

The chain uses TRBV19 and TRBJ1-1; TRBD1 aligns across 10 bases. Germline V gives CDR1 LNHDA, CDR2 SQIVND (reference sequence). V lost 5 bases, J lost 1 base, and 10 bases stayed unmatched. CDR3 length: 17 residues. CDR3 protein: CASSPGQGQVQNTEAFF. The CDR3 DNA reads TGTGCCAGTAGTCCGGGACAGGGGCAAGTGCAGAACACTGAAGCTTTCTTT.

The chain recombines TRBV6-4 with TRBJ2-7; TRBD1 matches at 7 bases. Germline trimming cut 6 bases from V and 4 bases from J; bases unmatched to any gene: 12. Germline CDR1 reads MRHNA; CDR2 reads SNTAGT. CDR3 length equals 15 residues. The CDR3 loop is CASREQGTEQYEQYF. The CDR3 nucleotides read TGTGCCAGCAGGGAACAGGGGACAGAACAGTACGAGCAGTACTTC.

The sample holds a few counts of this clone. The chain's CDR3 is CASSLAGGEETQYF. The DNA for the CDR3 is TGTGCCAGCAGCTTGGCCGGGGGGGAAGAGACCCAGTACTTC. The gene calls are TRBV5-6 and TRBJ2-5; 8 bases line up with TRBD2. The CDR3 has 14 residues. Per germline, CDR1 SGHDT and CDR2 YYEEEE. The J segment lost 3 bases and the V segment lost 0 bases, leaving 1 base of the junction unmatched.

This chain uses TRBV27 with TRBJ1-5; D perhaps matches TRBD1 (5 bases). CDR3 length equals 13 residues. Trimming took 3 bases from V and 4 from J, leaving 7 bases between them. Germline values: CDR1 MNHEY, CDR2 SMNVEV (reference sequence). The CDR3 bases are TGTGCCAGCAGTTTTAAGGGGAATCAGCCCCAGCATTTT. This codes for CASSFKGNQPQHF.

The chain is built from TRBV2 and TRBJ2-1; D is unresolved. The length of the CDR3 is 14 residues. Germline V gene lookup returns CDR1 SNHLY and CDR2 FYNNEI. Trimming took 7 bases from V and 0 from J, leaving 10 bases between them. CDR3 in amino acids: CASTDMTSYNEQFF. For the CDR3, the DNA is TGTGCCAGCACCGACATGACCTCCTACAATGAGCAGTTCTTC.

The V call is TRBV4-1, the J call TRBJ2-3; tentatively, D is TRBD2 (6 bases). The CDR3 is made up of 16 amino acids. The V and J ends lost 4 bases and 0 bases respectively, with 14 bases between them. CDR1 is MGHRA, CDR2 YSYEKL, per germline. CDR3 residues: CASSPGGRLSTDTQYF. CDR3 DNA: TGCGCCAGCAGCCCCGGAGGGCGCTTAAGCACAGATACGCAGTATTTT.

This clone has only one observation. V and J are TRBV3-1 (or the pseudogene TRBV3-2) and TRBJ2-7, with D possibly TRBD2 on 5 matching bases. The germline V gene encodes CDR1 LGHDT and CDR2 YNNKEL (reference sequence). The CDR3 has 15 residues. V was pared by 0 bases and J by 5 bases, with 14 bases between. The CDR3: CASSQDAVPGNEQYF. In DNA form, the CDR3 reads TGTGCCAGCAGCCAAGATGCGGTCCCGGGGAACGAGCAGTACTTC.

This rearrangement joins TRBV9 to TRBJ1-3; no firm D call. The germline V gene encodes CDR1 SGDLS and CDR2 YYNGEE. Trimming pared 2 bases from V and 2 bases from J, leaving 11 bases between. This CDR3 region has 15 residues. The CDR3 region is CASSVSVVPGNTIYF. Written as DNA, the CDR3 is TGTGCCAGCAGCGTCTCGGTAGTCCCTGGAAACACCATATATTTT.

The V and J genes are TRBV3-1 (or the pseudogene TRBV3-2) and TRBJ1-4; D is possibly TRBD1 (6 bases). The V gene lost 6 bases and the J gene lost 12 bases, with 20 bases spanning the gap. The CDR3 totals 14 residues. The germline V gene has CDR1 LGHDT and CDR2 YNNKEL (reference sequence). The CDR3 loop reads CASRGTRIFGELFF. Here the CDR3 DNA reads TGTGCCAGCAGGGGGACACGAATTTTCGGGGAACTGTTTTTT.

The rearrangement uses TRBV19 and TRBJ2-2; 11 bases map to TRBD1. From germline, CDR1 is LNHDA and CDR2 SQIVND (reference sequence). The CDR3 contains 13 residues. The J segment lost 17 bases and the V segment lost 4 bases, leaving 9 bases of the junction unmatched. The CDR3 loop reads CASSRDRGSRPFF. In DNA, the CDR3 is TGTGCCAGTAGTAGGGACAGGGGGTCCCGTCCCTTTTTT.